This TCR beta chain originates from a study of CD8+ T cells in alopecia areata. Findings and limits, study-wide: Only one nonresponder was present, which leaves the link between baseline CD8+ expansion and response uncertain. Clonality in the scalp and expanded CD8+ clones ranked among the top 100 were significantly decreased by tofacitinib. Clonality was higher in lesional than normal scalp, especially in alopecia totalis/universalis.

Once RNA had been extracted, it was reverse transcribed into cDNA to act as the sequencing template. Some clones are missing from TCRdb's copy, which holds only in-frame ones; the method was immunoSEQ multiplex PCR. The table shows hundreds of thousands of clones, with 60% occurring only once. This CDR3 spans 18 amino acids. Germline assignment: CDR1 MGHRA and CDR2 YSYEKL. V was clipped by 2 bases and J by 3 bases; unmatched bases: 6. This clone was observed many times. Its antigen is not identified. As for treatment: oral pan-JAK inhibitor, 5-10 mg twice daily. Sorted populations comprised CD4+ and CD8+ T cells obtained from PBMCs.

Sample: CD4+ T cells sorted from blood, taken around week 53, from a patient treated with tofacitinib. The chain carries TRBV4-1 and TRBJ2-3; 15 positions agree with TRBD2. This sequence originates from a human donor with alopecia areata. CDR3 sequence reads: CASSQIGTSGGRTDTQYF. CDR3 DNA sequence: TGCGCCAGCAGCCAAATCGGGACTAGCGGGGGGCGAACAGATACGCAGTATTTT.